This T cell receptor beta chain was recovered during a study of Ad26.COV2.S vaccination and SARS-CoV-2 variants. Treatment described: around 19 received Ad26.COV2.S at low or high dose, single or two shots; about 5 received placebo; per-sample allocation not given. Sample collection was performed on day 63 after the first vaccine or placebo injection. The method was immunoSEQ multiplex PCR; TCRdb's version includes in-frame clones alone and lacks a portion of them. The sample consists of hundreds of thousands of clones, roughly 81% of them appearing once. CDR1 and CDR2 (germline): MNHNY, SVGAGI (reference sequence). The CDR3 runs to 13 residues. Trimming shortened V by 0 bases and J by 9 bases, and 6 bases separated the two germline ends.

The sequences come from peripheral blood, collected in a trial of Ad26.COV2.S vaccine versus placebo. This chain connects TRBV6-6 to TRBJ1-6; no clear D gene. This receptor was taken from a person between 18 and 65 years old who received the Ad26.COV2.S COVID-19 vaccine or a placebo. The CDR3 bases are TGTGCCAGCAGTTACTCGGTCGGTTCACCCCTCCACTTT. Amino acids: CASSYSVGSPLHF.